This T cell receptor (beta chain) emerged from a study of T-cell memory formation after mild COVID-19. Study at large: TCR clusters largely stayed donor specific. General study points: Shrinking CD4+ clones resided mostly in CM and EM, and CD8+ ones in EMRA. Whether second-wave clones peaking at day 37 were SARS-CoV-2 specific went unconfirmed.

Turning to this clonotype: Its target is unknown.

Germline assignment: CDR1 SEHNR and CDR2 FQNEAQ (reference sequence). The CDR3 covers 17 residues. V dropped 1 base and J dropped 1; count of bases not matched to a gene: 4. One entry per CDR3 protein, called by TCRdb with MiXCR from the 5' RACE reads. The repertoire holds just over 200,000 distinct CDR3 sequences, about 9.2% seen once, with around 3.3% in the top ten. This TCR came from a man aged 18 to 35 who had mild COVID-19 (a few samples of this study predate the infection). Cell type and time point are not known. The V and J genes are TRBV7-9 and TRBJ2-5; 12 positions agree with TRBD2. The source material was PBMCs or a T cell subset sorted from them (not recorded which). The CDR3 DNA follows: TGTGCCAGCAGCTTAGTTGGGGGACTAGCGGGCCAAGAGACCCAGTACTTC. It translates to CASSLVGGLAGQETQYF.